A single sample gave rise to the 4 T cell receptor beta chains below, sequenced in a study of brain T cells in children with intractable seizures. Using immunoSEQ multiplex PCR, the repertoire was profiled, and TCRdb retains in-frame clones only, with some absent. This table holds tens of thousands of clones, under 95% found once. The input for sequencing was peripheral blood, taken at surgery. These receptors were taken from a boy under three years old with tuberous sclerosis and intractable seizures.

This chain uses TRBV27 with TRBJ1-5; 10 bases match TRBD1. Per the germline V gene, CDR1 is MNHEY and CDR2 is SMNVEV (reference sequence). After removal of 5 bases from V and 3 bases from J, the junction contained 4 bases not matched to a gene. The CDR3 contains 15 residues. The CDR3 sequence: CASSMTGGHNQPQHF. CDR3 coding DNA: TGTGCCAGCAGTATGACAGGGGGCCACAATCAGCCCCAGCATTTT.

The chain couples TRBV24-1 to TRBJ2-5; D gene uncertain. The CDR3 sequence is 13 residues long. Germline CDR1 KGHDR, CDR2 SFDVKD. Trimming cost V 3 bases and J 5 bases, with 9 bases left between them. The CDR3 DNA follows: TGTGCCACCAGTGATCTCCTCGGTGAGACCCAGTACTTC. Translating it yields CATSDLLGETQYF.

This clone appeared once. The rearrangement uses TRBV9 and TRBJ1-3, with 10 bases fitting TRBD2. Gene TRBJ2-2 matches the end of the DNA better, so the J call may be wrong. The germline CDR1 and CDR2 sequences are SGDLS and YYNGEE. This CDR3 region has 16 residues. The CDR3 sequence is CASSVDGTSDGGELFF. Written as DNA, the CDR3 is TGTGCCAGCAGCGTCGACGGGACTAGCGATGGCGGGGAGCTGTTTTTT.

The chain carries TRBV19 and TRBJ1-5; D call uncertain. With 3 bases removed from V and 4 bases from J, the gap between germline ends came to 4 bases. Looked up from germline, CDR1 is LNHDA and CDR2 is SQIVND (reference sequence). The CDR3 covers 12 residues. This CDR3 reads CASSMWNQPQHF. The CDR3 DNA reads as TGTGCCAGTAGTATGTGGAATCAGCCCCAGCATTTT.